This TCR beta chain derives from a study of T cell responses to AZD1222 COVID-19 vaccine. Study-level results: Mostly white British, mostly female donors; authors suggested clonal diversity may be underestimated. Nearly half of the spike-specific TCRs reportedly recognize variant regions that carry no mutations.

Some clones are missing from TCRdb's copy, which holds only in-frame ones; the method was immunoSEQ multiplex PCR. Among approximately 200,000 clones, roughly 94% were seen once, and the ten largest hold roughly 1.8%. On this clone itself: As yet, its antigen is unknown.

The CDR3 contains 11 residues. The V and J ends lost 5 bases and 5 bases respectively, with 6 bases between them. From germline, CDR1 is MNHEY and CDR2 SVGAGI. The sequence was obtained from an adult who received the MenACWY meningococcal vaccine as a control. The specimen comprised peripheral blood, sampled 28 days after the second dose of the MenACWY control vaccine. The chain couples TRBV6-5 to TRBJ1-1; D unclear. This CDR3 is CASSQITEAFF. The CDR3, as DNA: TGTGCCAGCAGTCAAATTACTGAAGCTTTCTTT.